This TCR beta chain was identified in a study of shared clonotypes between healthy human individuals. Study-wide context: Each donor's CD4 naive and CD4 memory cells filled three plates apiece, CD8 naive two, and CD8 memory one.

The repertoire was sequenced with immunoSEQ multiplex PCR; TCRdb's copy has only in-frame clones and lacks some. The top ten hold more than 0.1% of the sample, which has some 2 million clones, roughly 94% seen once. Note on this clone: What it binds is unknown.

In the CD4+ fraction, cells were divided into CD45RA+ naive and CD45RA-negative memory subsets. Whole-study findings and limits: Compared with clonotypes that all four donors shared, non-shared clonotypes had lower generation probabilities.

The CDR3 spans 13 residues. V was shortened by 4 bases and J by 4 bases, with 9 bases between the two germline ends. Germline V lookup: CDR1 ENHRY, CDR2 SYGVKD. The V gene is TRBV10-3, the J gene TRBJ2-3, with D tentatively TRBD2 (6 bases). The sequenced sample consisted of naive CD4+ T cells sorted from blood. Subset defined: CD45RA+ positively selected. This TCR was sampled from a man between 18 and 35 years old in good health. CDR3 sequence (DNA): TGTGCCATCAGTGCATCTAGCGCAGATACGCAGTATTTT. Amino acid sequence: CAISASSADTQYF.